Shown below are 26 T cell receptor beta chains from a single sample sequenced in a study of siplizumab effects on memory and regulatory T cells. The protocol was immunoSEQ multiplex PCR, while the TCRdb copy is restricted to in-frame clones and leaves out a portion. Of tens of thousands of clones in the sample, approximately 86% were seen once. Input material: Tregs sorted from blood. Receptors originate from a human donor in good health.

This clone turned up a few times. J is TRBJ1-1 and V is TRBV21-1; TRBD1, the table's D call, was not compared with the DNA. TRBV21-1 is deemed a pseudogene. The CDR3 has 14 residues. The CDR3 sequence: CASSKVRGHKGAFF. CDR3 bases: TGTGCCAGCAGCAAGGTCAGGGGGCATAAGGGGGCTTTCTTT.

This clone occurred a few times. This chain connects TRBV7-6 to TRBJ2-5; 8 positions agree with TRBD2. Germline CDR1 is SGHVS and CDR2 is FNYEAQ. This CDR3 is 18 amino acids long. V shed 1 base, J shed 5 bases, and the junction held 15 bases outside the gene matches. CDR3 sequence: CASSLVGGGTYSPETQYF. CDR3 DNA sequence: TGTGCCAGCAGCTTAGTGGGCGGGGGGACCTACTCCCCCGAGACCCAGTACTTC.

The chain employs TRBV5-6 and TRBJ2-3; D is unclear. The CDR3 consists of 13 residues. V was pared by 1 base and J by 1 base, with 4 bases between. CDR1 is SGHDT and CDR2 is YYEEEE in the germline V gene. DNA for the CDR3: TGTGCCAGCAGCTTGCCCGGCACAGATACGCAGTATTTT. It encodes CASSLPGTDTQYF.

V and J are TRBV5-1 and TRBJ1-1, with no clear D. The CDR3 loop spans 13 amino acids. With 6 bases removed from V and 3 bases from J, the gap between germline ends came to 12 bases. CDR1 and CDR2 from the germline V gene are SGHRS and YFSETQ. CDR3 region: CASNFPGDTEAFF. In DNA form, the CDR3 reads TGCGCCAGCAACTTCCCCGGGGACACTGAAGCTTTCTTT. The full variable domain, completed using reference TRBV5-1 and TRBJ1-1, is KAGVTQTPRYLIKTRGQQVTLSCSPISGHRSVSWYQQTPGQGLQFLFEYFSETQRNKGNFPGRFSGRQFSNSRSEMNVSTLELGDSALYLCASNFPGDTEAFFGQGTRLTVV.

V usage is TRBV28 and J usage is TRBJ2-3; 8 bases map to TRBD2. The CDR3 is 16 residues long. The germline gives CDR1 MDHEN, CDR2 SYDVKM. The ends lost 4 bases at V and 6 bases at J; junction bases unmatched: 12. The CDR3 bases are TGTGCCAGCAGTTCCAATTCCGGGGGGGTTTTGGATACGCAGTATTTT. As protein: CASSSNSGGVLDTQYF.

This rearrangement joins TRBV5-1 to TRBJ1-1, with D hard to call. V shed 0 bases and J shed 4 bases, with 13 bases lying between them. CDR3 length equals 15 residues. Germline V gives CDR1 SGHRS, CDR2 YFSETQ. The CDR3 sequence is CASSLASGLGTEAFF. The CDR3 coding sequence is TGCGCCAGCAGCTTGGCCTCGGGGTTGGGCACTGAAGCTTTCTTT.

The count of this clone is one. CDR3 DNA sequence: TGCGCCAGCAGCGCTATCCAAGAGACCCAGTACTTC. Translation: CASSAIQETQYF. The V and J genes are TRBV5-1 and TRBJ2-5, with no clear D. Germline CDR1 is SGHRS and CDR2 is YFSETQ. The CDR3 loop spans 12 amino acids. V was cut by 4 bases and J by 1 base, with 5 bases left in between.

V and J are TRBV9 and TRBJ2-3; the D is unclear. The germline V gene has CDR1 SGDLS and CDR2 YYNGEE. Trimming pared 3 bases from V and 5 bases from J, leaving 19 bases between. CDR3 length: 16 residues. CDR3 amino acids: CASSANPVGLVDTQYF. The CDR3 nucleotides are TGTGCCAGCAGCGCGAACCCGGTTGGGCTCGTAGATACGCAGTATTTT.

This clone appeared once. The J gene is TRBJ2-3, the V gene TRBV27; D is unclear. Trimming took off 0 bases at V and 0 bases at J, with 7 bases between the two ends. This CDR3 spans 15 amino acids. Looked up from germline, CDR1 is MNHEY and CDR2 is SMNVEV (reference sequence). The CDR3 nucleotides are TGTGCCAGCAGTTTATCTAGCCTGAGCACAGATACGCAGTATTTT. This sequence encodes CASSLSSLSTDTQYF.

There are a few counts of this clone. The rearrangement links TRBV6-6 to TRBJ2-5, with unresolved D. This CDR3 has 16 amino acids. V gave up 1 base and J gave up 5 bases, with 17 bases separating them. The germline V gene encodes CDR1 MNHNY and CDR2 SVGAGI (reference sequence). CDR3: CASSYWEKEARETQYF. The CDR3 nucleotides are TGTGCCAGCAGTTACTGGGAAAAAGAGGCGCGGGAGACCCAGTACTTC.

The chain combines TRBV5-1 with TRBJ2-3, with a weak D call TRBD1 (6 bases). The CDR3 length is 15 residues. In germline, CDR1 is SGHRS, CDR2 YFSETQ. V was pared by 4 bases and J by 5 bases, with 17 bases between. The CDR3 spells CASSPEQGPVDTQYF. The CDR3 bases are TGCGCCAGCAGCCCCGAACAGGGACCAGTAGATACGCAGTATTTT.

The chain links TRBV7-3 to TRBJ2-3; D is possibly TRBD1 (5 bases). This CDR3 contains 13 residues. The germline V gene encodes CDR1 SGHTA and CDR2 FQGTGA. Deletions cut 5 bases from V and 4 bases from J, with 10 bases between. CDR3 protein: CASSPQGADTQYF. The CDR3 DNA is TGTGCCAGCAGCCCTCAGGGTGCAGATACGCAGTATTTT.

The chain has TRBV13 and TRBJ2-3; D is ambiguous. The CDR3 extends over 13 amino acids. Germline CDR1 is PRHDT and CDR2 is FYEKMQ (reference sequence). With 1 base removed from V and 7 bases from J, the gap between germline ends came to 9 bases. In DNA, the CDR3 is TGTGCCAGCAGCTTAGTTCGAGGCAATACGCAGTATTTT. Translation gives CASSLVRGNTQYF.

This chain joins TRBV5-1 and TRBJ1-5; D unresolved. CDR3 length equals 10 residues. Trimming pared 5 bases from V and 9 bases from J, leaving 6 bases between. Germline V gives CDR1 SGHRS, CDR2 YFSETQ. This chain's CDR3 is CASRDGPQHF. In DNA form, the CDR3 reads TGCGCCAGCAGAGACGGGCCCCAGCATTTT.

This clone was seen only a few times. The chain combines TRBV6-1 with TRBJ2-7; perhaps D is TRBD1 or TRBD2 (5 bases each). This CDR3 comprises 13 residues. Germline V gene sequence: CDR1 MNHNS, CDR2 SASEGT. V lost 5 bases, J lost 1 base, and 9 bases lay in between. DNA for the CDR3: TGTGCCAGCAGTTATGGGGGATCCTACGAGCAGTACTTC. Translated: CASSYGGSYEQYF.

V usage is TRBV5-6 and J usage is TRBJ2-7; no definite D call. V was clipped by 2 bases and J by 1 base, with 10 bases between them. CDR1 is SGHDT and CDR2 is YYEEEE in the germline V gene. The CDR3 sequence is 14 residues long. The CDR3 DNA reads as TGTGCCAGCAGCTTTGGTCAAAATTCCTACGAGCAGTACTTC. It specifies CASSFGQNSYEQYF.

The V and J genes are TRBV6-1 and TRBJ1-2, with D maybe TRBD1 (5 bases). CDR1 is MNHNS and CDR2 is SASEGT in the germline V gene. The CDR3 extends over 13 amino acids. Trimming removed 5 bases at V and 2 bases at J, with 9 bases between. CDR3 sequence (DNA): TGTGCCAGCAGTACCGGGACGAACTATGGCTACACCTTC. Encoded protein: CASSTGTNYGYTF.

This chain uses TRBV6-5 with TRBJ1-2; TRBD1 agrees at 7 bases. The V and J ends lost 5 bases and 6 bases, in that order; junction bases with no gene match: 6. The V gene's germline CDR1 is MNHEY and CDR2 SVGAGI. CDR3 length: 13 residues. CDR3 bases: TGTGCCAGCAGTGCCGGGACAGATAATGGCTACACCTTC. This codes for CASSAGTDNGYTF.

The chain recombines TRBV28 with TRBJ2-2, with no clear D. V shed 4 bases and J shed 5 bases, with 5 bases lying between them. The V gene's germline CDR1 is MDHEN and CDR2 SYDVKM. This CDR3 is built from 12 residues. The CDR3: CASSWRTGELFF. The CDR3 DNA follows: TGTGCCAGCAGTTGGAGAACCGGGGAGCTGTTTTTT. The full variable domain, with the rest looked up from reference TRBV28 and TRBJ2-2, is DVKVTQSSRYLVKRTGEKVFLECVQDMDHENMFWYRQDPGLGLRLIYFSYDVKMKEKGDIPEGYSVSREKKERFSLILESASTNQTSMYLCASSWRTGELFFGEGSRLTVL.

This clone was picked up a small number of times. The chain links TRBV29-1 to TRBJ2-2; 8 bases fit TRBD2. V lost 5 bases and J lost 7; bases outside the gene matches: 9. The germline gives CDR1 SQVTM, CDR2 ANQGSEA. There are 14 residues in the CDR3. Written as DNA, the CDR3 is TGCAGCGTTCATGGGTTAGCGGGGTACGGGGAGCTGTTTTTT. Its translation is CSVHGLAGYGELFF.

This clone was seen a handful of times. The genes are TRBV19 and TRBJ1-1; D not certain. The CDR3 totals 14 residues. Trimming shortened V by 3 bases and J by 7 bases, and 15 bases separated the two germline ends. Germline CDR1 and CDR2: LNHDA and SQIVND (reference sequence). CDR3 loop: CASSIITRGSEAFF. CDR3 nucleotide sequence: TGTGCCAGTAGTATCATCACCAGAGGGAGTGAAGCTTTCTTT.

The gene calls are TRBV5-1 and TRBJ2-5; 7 bases fit TRBD1. Germline V gene data show CDR1 as SGHRS and CDR2 as YFSETQ. J was trimmed by 5 bases and V by 0 bases; bases with no gene match: 16. The CDR3 spans 18 residues. CDR3 amino acids: CASSLALGLRDRGETQYF. The CDR3 bases are TGCGCCAGCAGCTTGGCCCTAGGTTTACGGGACAGAGGGGAGACCCAGTACTTC.

V and J are TRBV7-9 and TRBJ1-3; no reliable D call. Looked up from germline, CDR1 is SEHNR and CDR2 is FQNEAQ (reference sequence). The CDR3 contains 14 residues. Trimming took off 4 bases at V and 0 bases at J, with 7 bases between the two ends. The CDR3: CASSSTASGNTIYF. The CDR3 DNA is TGTGCCAGCAGCTCAACAGCCTCTGGAAACACCATATATTTT.

The rearrangement links TRBV2 to TRBJ1-5, with a weak D call TRBD1 (5 bases). The CDR3 covers 12 residues. The V gene lost 3 bases and the J gene lost 13 bases, with 13 bases spanning the gap. In germline, CDR1 is SNHLY, CDR2 FYNNEI. CDR3 protein: CASSDSADIQHF. The CDR3 DNA reads as TGTGCCAGCAGTGATTCGGCGGACATACAGCATTTT. The complete variable domain, with remaining parts taken from reference TRBV2 and TRBJ1-5, reads EPEVTQTPSHQVTQMGQEVILRCVPISNHLYFYWYRQILGQKVEFLVSFYNNEISEKSEIFDDQFSVERPDGSNFTLKIRSTKLEDSAMYFCASSDSADIQHFGDGTRLSIL.

V gene TRBV6-1 combines with J gene TRBJ2-7, with D unresolved. The CDR3 length is 12 residues. The ends were cut back, 8 bases at V and 4 bases at J, with 12 bases in the middle. The V gene's germline CDR1 is MNHNS and CDR2 SASEGT. The CDR3 loop reads CASLIGFYEQYF. CDR3 nucleotides: TGTGCCAGCCTAATAGGGTTTTACGAGCAGTACTTC.

This clone appeared once. V and J are TRBV19 and TRBJ2-5; 8 bases align to TRBD2. The germline V gene has CDR1 LNHDA and CDR2 SQIVND (reference sequence). The J segment lost 5 bases and the V segment lost 3 bases, leaving 8 bases of the junction unmatched. The CDR3 loop spans 15 amino acids. Here the CDR3 DNA reads TGTGCCAGTAGTATCGGCGGGGGGAGCGGGGAGACCCAGTACTTC. Amino acid sequence: CASSIGGGSGETQYF.